The 25 T cell receptor beta chains below were found in one sample sequenced in a study of T cells of healthy individuals. TCRdb reprocessed the 5' RACE reads via MiXCR and lists one record per CDR3 protein. The sample shows around 80,000 distinct CDR3 sequences, approximately 4.7% of them seen only once. The source of these receptors is a female donor in good health.

CDR3 DNA sequence: TGTGCCAGCAGTTCCATAGGCTACAACGTCCTGACTTTC. Amino acids: CASSSIGYNVLTF. The chain uses TRBV6-5 and TRBJ2-6; D call uncertain. Per germline, CDR1 MNHEY and CDR2 SVGAGI. V lost 4 bases, J lost 9 bases, and 10 bases lay in between. The length of the CDR3 is 13 residues.

This clonotype was seen at least ten times. The chain carries TRBV7-3 and TRBJ2-1; D may be TRBD2 (5 bases). This CDR3 is built from 16 residues. CDR1 is SGHTA, CDR2 FQGTGA, per germline. Between the trimmed V and J ends, which lost 5 bases and 4 bases, there was a span of 18 bases. The CDR3 coding sequence is TGTGCCAGCAGCCCACCCTCGGCTAGCACTTACAATGAGCAGTTCTTC. Residues: CASSPPSASTYNEQFF.

This clonotype was counted a few times. V is TRBV6-5 and J is TRBJ1-2, with D tentatively TRBD1 (6 bases). The germline V gene has CDR1 MNHEY and CDR2 SVGAGI. Trimming took off 0 bases at V and 4 bases at J, with 15 bases between the two ends. The CDR3 consists of 16 residues. The DNA for the CDR3 is TGTGCCAGCAGTTACTCGCAGTGGGGGGGCGGCTATGGCTACACCTTC. It translates to CASSYSQWGGGYGYTF.

This chain links TRBV28 with TRBJ1-2; no clear D gene. Germline V gene sequence: CDR1 MDHEN, CDR2 SYDVKM. Trimming pared 3 bases from V and 0 bases from J, leaving 8 bases between. This CDR3 has 14 residues. The CDR3 DNA reads as TGTGCCAGCAGTTTGCCAGGAGCTAACTATGGCTACACCTTC. This codes for CASSLPGANYGYTF.

This clonotype was seen a few times. V usage is TRBV28 and J usage is TRBJ1-1; no definite D call. Trimming cost V 3 bases and J 8 bases, with 4 bases left between them. The CDR3 has 10 amino acids. The germline CDR1 and CDR2 sequences are MDHEN and SYDVKM. CDR3: CASSLREAFF. DNA of the CDR3: TGTGCCAGCAGTTTGCGGGAAGCTTTCTTT.

On this clonotype itself: This may arise from a read error, as a much more abundant clone is one base away. The rearrangement uses TRBV6-5 and TRBJ2-1, with D maybe TRBD2 (5 bases). This CDR3 comprises 13 residues. The V end was cut by 8 bases, the J end by 9 bases, with 17 bases between. Germline loops: CDR1 MNHEY, CDR2 SVGAGI. DNA of the CDR3: TGTGCCAGCCGGGCTAGAGGGAGTCGTGAGCAGTTCTTC. Its protein product is CASRARGSREQFF.

V is TRBV7-2 and J is TRBJ2-1; TRBD2 aligns across 9 bases. J was trimmed by 3 bases and V by 6 bases; bases with no gene match: 9. Germline values: CDR1 SGHTA, CDR2 FQGNSA. The CDR3 has 16 residues. The CDR3 sequence: CASRSGGREGYNEQFF. The CDR3, as DNA: TGTGCCAGCAGGTCCGGTGGGCGGGAGGGCTACAATGAGCAGTTCTTC.

This clonotype has at least ten counts. This chain joins TRBV20-1 and TRBJ2-1; perhaps TRBD2 as D (5 bases). Germline CDR1 reads DFQATT; CDR2 reads SNEGSKA (reference sequence). The CDR3 is made up of 14 amino acids. Trimming pared 2 bases from V and 5 bases from J, leaving 13 bases between. CDR3 sequence (DNA): TGCAGTGCTAGATCTTGGACTGGGAACAATGAGCAGTTCTTC. This translates into CSARSWTGNNEQFF.

This clonotype has a handful of counts. This rearrangement joins TRBV24-1 to TRBJ1-5; D remains ambiguous. The CDR3 runs 14 residues. CDR1 is KGHDR, CDR2 SFDVKD, per germline. V lost 5 bases to trimming and J lost 0 bases, with 7 bases between them. Written as DNA, the CDR3 is TGTGCCACCAGTGGGACGGATAGCAATCAGCCCCAGCATTTT. Its translation: CATSGTDSNQPQHF.

The chain links TRBV29-1 to TRBJ2-3, with 10 nucleotides matching TRBD1. Germline V gene data show CDR1 as SQVTM and CDR2 as ANQGSEA. J was trimmed by 2 bases and V by 4 bases; bases with no gene match: 6. The CDR3 spans 15 residues. The CDR3 region is CSVVLTGGPTDTQYF. The CDR3, as DNA: TGCAGCGTTGTCTTGACAGGGGGCCCCACAGATACGCAGTATTTT.

This clonotype has a count of ten or more. The chain has TRBV12-3 or TRBV12-4 and TRBJ2-2; D ambiguous. CDR3 length: 17 amino acids. The ends were cut back, 1 base at V and 5 bases at J, with 17 bases in the middle. The CDR3 nucleotides read TGTGCCAGCAGTTTAGGGGGAACCTTGAGTTTGACCGGGGAGCTGTTTTTT. Amino acids: CASSLGGTLSLTGELFF.

Many counts were recorded for this clonotype. The rearrangement links TRBV20-1 to TRBJ1-1, with a possible D match to TRBD1 (6 bases). Trimming cost V 3 bases and J 5 bases, with 16 bases left between them. Looked up from germline, CDR1 is DFQATT and CDR2 is SNEGSKA (reference sequence). The CDR3 has 14 residues. Here the CDR3 reads CSASTRGWSTEAFF. CDR3 in DNA: TGCAGTGCTAGTACCAGGGGTTGGTCGACTGAAGCTTTCTTT.

This clonotype was seen repeatedly, ten times or more. This chain joins TRBV12-3 or TRBV12-4 and TRBJ2-3; D possibly corresponds to TRBD2 (5 bases). The CDR3 is 13 amino acids. Trimming left V 8 bases short and J 1 base short, with 10 bases between. CDR3 bases: TGTGCCAGCGGGAGTCAGGGCACAGATACGCAGTATTTT. Protein product: CASGSQGTDTQYF.

In its sample, this clonotype was seen many times. The V and J genes are TRBV27 and TRBJ2-3, with 8 nucleotides matching TRBD2. The CDR3 totals 17 residues. Germline V gene lookup returns CDR1 MNHEY and CDR2 SMNVEV (reference sequence). The V and J ends lost 2 bases and 1 base, in that order; junction bases with no gene match: 8. The CDR3 DNA is TGTGCCAGCAGTTTAATTCCGGGAGGGTCAGGCACAGATACGCAGTATTTT. As protein: CASSLIPGGSGTDTQYF.

This clonotype was detected ten times or more. The chain joins TRBV7-8 to TRBJ2-1; D gene uncertain. This CDR3 spans 13 amino acids. Germline V lookup: CDR1 SGHVS, CDR2 FQNEAQ. Trimming took 5 bases from V and 6 from J, leaving 11 bases between them. The CDR3 DNA is TGTGCCAGCAGCCTCGCAGACACCAATGAGCAGTTCTTC. Its translation: CASSLADTNEQFF.

This clonotype was recorded at least ten times. The chain couples TRBV12-3 or TRBV12-4 to TRBJ2-5; weak D call: TRBD1 (6 bases). This CDR3 is built from 13 residues. V lost 6 bases and J 2 bases, leaving 10 bases between the germline ends. CDR3 sequence (DNA): TGTGCCAGCAGATTGAGGGGGCAAGAGACCCAGTACTTC. Translated: CASRLRGQETQYF.

The V gene is TRBV29-1, the J gene TRBJ2-3; D perhaps matches TRBD2 (6 bases). Between the trimmed V and J ends, which lost 7 bases and 1 base, there was a span of 12 bases. The CDR3 length is 13 residues. Germline CDR1 reads SQVTM; CDR2 reads ANQGSEA. As DNA, the CDR3 is TGCAGCGGGAGGCGGGATCGCACAGATACGCAGTATTTT. Protein sequence: CSGRRDRTDTQYF.

This clonotype was seen at least ten times. The chain carries TRBV5-1 and TRBJ2-7; perhaps TRBD1 as D (6 bases). V lost 4 bases and J 2 bases, leaving 7 bases between the germline ends. This CDR3 comprises 12 residues. Germline assignment: CDR1 SGHRS and CDR2 YFSETQ. The CDR3, as DNA: TGCGCCAGCAGCAACAGGGCCTACGAGCAGTACTTC. Its translation is CASSNRAYEQYF.

This clonotype was detected many times. The J gene is TRBJ2-2, the V gene TRBV11-2; D possibly corresponds to TRBD1 (5 bases). Germline V gives CDR1 SGHAT, CDR2 FQNNGV. Trimming removed 5 bases at V and 5 bases at J, with 12 bases between. This CDR3 has 14 residues. The CDR3 DNA is TGTGCCAGCAGCCCCACGACAGCAACCGGGGAGCTGTTTTTT. Its protein product is CASSPTTATGELFF.

This clonotype was observed at least ten times. This chain connects TRBV6-5 to TRBJ2-7; the D gene is possibly TRBD2 (6 bases). The germline V gene has CDR1 MNHEY and CDR2 SVGAGI. Trimming left V 1 base short and J 1 base short, with 8 bases between. CDR3 length equals 14 residues. CDR3 residues: CASSYLGLSYEQYF. In DNA, the CDR3 is TGTGCCAGCAGTTACTTGGGACTTTCCTACGAGCAGTACTTC.

In this sample, this clonotype turned up a few times. The chain links TRBV29-1 to TRBJ2-3; TRBD2 agrees at 8 bases. V was pared by 0 bases and J by 4 bases, with 6 bases of the junction left unmatched. CDR3 length: 15 amino acids. Germline lookup yields CDR1 SQVTM and CDR2 ANQGSEA. This CDR3 reads CSVEDGREVSDTQYF. The CDR3 region has the DNA TGCAGCGTTGAAGATGGGCGGGAGGTATCAGATACGCAGTATTTT.

This clonotype was observed many times. The chain links TRBV30 to TRBJ1-5; TRBD1 is a possible D gene (6 bases). Between the trimmed V and J ends, which lost 0 bases and 0 bases, there was a span of 18 bases. CDR3 length: 18 residues. The germline gives CDR1 GTSNPN, CDR2 SVGIG (reference sequence). For the CDR3, the DNA is TGTGCCTGGAGTGTACGCAGGGGAGTCTCGAATAGCAATCAGCCCCAGCATTTT. Protein: CAWSVRRGVSNSNQPQHF.

The chain links TRBV19 to TRBJ1-5; D uncertain. Germline CDR1 reads LNHDA; CDR2 reads SQIVND (reference sequence). The CDR3 has 15 residues. Trimming took off 5 bases at V and 2 bases at J, with 13 bases between the two ends. The CDR3 is CASSAQTLGNQPQHF. DNA for the CDR3: TGTGCCAGTAGTGCGCAAACCTTGGGCAATCAGCCCCAGCATTTT.

The chain has TRBV10-3 and TRBJ1-4; D gene uncertain. Germline values: CDR1 ENHRY, CDR2 SYGVKD. Trimming stripped 6 bases from V and 3 bases from J, with 8 bases between. The CDR3 consists of 13 residues. CDR3 in DNA: TGTGCCATCAGGGAAGATGCTAATGAAAAACTGTTTTTT. Its protein is CAIREDANEKLFF.

CDR3 sequence: CASSPGGGNEKLFF. CDR3 bases: TGTGCCAGCAGCCCAGGGGGAGGGAATGAAAAACTGTTTTTT. The chain links TRBV7-9 to TRBJ1-4; TRBD1 matches at 7 bases. Losses at the gene ends were 5 bases for V and 5 bases for J; bases not matched to a gene: 5. The CDR3 loop spans 14 amino acids. Germline V gene data show CDR1 as SEHNR and CDR2 as FQNEAQ (reference sequence).